One sample yielded the 31 T cell receptor beta chains listed below, sequenced in a study of control samples from healthy donors and cancer patients (dated by TCRdb to about 2020). The receptor library was made with the immunoSEQ multiplex PCR assay. TCRdb retrieved this table from immuneACCESS and kept in-frame rearrangements only. Not all clones are present; in checked studies, unresolved V genes account for under half, and no reason is known for the remainder. This sample comprises about 120,000 clones, roughly 90% of them detected only once. Of the sample, around 40% falls within the top ten clones. What was sequenced was blood. These receptors originate from a man aged 50 to 60 in good health.

This sequence joins TRBV19 and TRBJ1-5, with 8 bases that match TRBD1. The V segment lost 5 bases and the J segment 4 bases; nucleotides outside the gene matches: 10. Germline CDR1 is LNHDA and CDR2 is SQIVND (reference sequence). This CDR3 region has 16 residues. CDR3 amino acids: CASSFHDRGGNQPQHF. CDR3 DNA sequence: TGTGCCAGTAGTTTCCATGACAGGGGAGGGAATCAGCCCCAGCATTTT.

The chain links TRBV3-1 (or the pseudogene TRBV3-2) to TRBJ1-1; D perhaps matches TRBD1 (5 bases). Deletions cut 2 bases from V and 6 bases from J, with 13 bases between. Germline V gives CDR1 LGHDT, CDR2 YNNKEL (reference sequence). The CDR3 is 14 residues long. The CDR3 DNA reads as TGTGCCAGCAGCCAATTGTCAGGGCTGGCTGAAGCTTTCTTT. It is translated as CASSQLSGLAEAFF.

This chain uses TRBV4-2 with TRBJ2-3; D gene ambiguous. Germline loops: CDR1 LGHNA, CDR2 YNFKEQ. This CDR3 region has 13 residues. V shed 1 base and J shed 7 bases, with 9 bases lying between them. The CDR3 protein is CASSQGDLHTQYF. The CDR3 nucleotides are TGTGCCAGCAGCCAAGGCGATCTTCATACGCAGTATTTT.

This clone was seen once. V is TRBV28 and J is TRBJ1-4; TRBD1 might be the D (6 bases). CDR3 length equals 16 residues. Germline lookup yields CDR1 MDHEN and CDR2 SYDVKM. Between the trimmed V and J ends, which lost 6 bases and 0 bases, there was a span of 14 bases. This CDR3 is CASSLTGSSTNEKLFF. CDR3 sequence (DNA): TGTGCCAGCAGCCTCACAGGGAGCTCAACTAATGAAAAACTGTTTTTT.

The chain couples TRBV10-3 to TRBJ2-7; D gene unclear. CDR1 and CDR2 (germline): ENHRY, SYGVKD. The CDR3 extends over 17 amino acids. Trimming pared 0 bases from V and 1 base from J, leaving 16 bases between. The CDR3 DNA reads TGTGCCATCAGTGAGTCGAAAGGGTTTTGGGATTCCTACGAGCAGTACTTC. It is translated as CAISESKGFWDSYEQYF.

J is TRBJ2-1 and V is TRBV5-1; a weak D match, TRBD1 (5 bases). V was clipped by 4 bases and J by 7 bases, with 21 bases between them. Germline assignment: CDR1 SGHRS and CDR2 YFSETQ. The CDR3 totals 16 residues. The CDR3 DNA sequence: TGCGCCAGCAGCAACCAGGGTGAGGTACCCGGGAATGAGCAGTTCTTC. Protein: CASSNQGEVPGNEQFF.

J is TRBJ2-1 and V is TRBV9; TRBD2 matches 9 bases. Unmatched junction bases numbered 8, after V lost 0 bases and J lost 7 bases. Germline values: CDR1 SGDLS, CDR2 YYNGEE. The CDR3 is 16 residues long. The CDR3 region is CASSVEGAGGLNEQFF. In DNA form, the CDR3 reads TGTGCCAGCAGCGTAGAAGGAGCGGGGGGACTAAATGAGCAGTTCTTC.

This chain links TRBV9 with TRBJ2-1; 11 bases map to TRBD2. Trimming removed 0 bases from V and 6 bases from J; junction bases left unmatched: 2. This CDR3 has 15 residues. Germline V gives CDR1 SGDLS, CDR2 YYNGEE. The DNA of the CDR3 is TGTGCCAGCAGCGTAGTAGCGGGGGGGCCCAATGAGCAGTTCTTC. This sequence encodes CASSVVAGGPNEQFF.

This chain joins TRBV14 and TRBJ2-2, with 11 bases lining up with TRBD1. Trimming at V came to 4 bases and at J to 7 bases, leaving 5 bases not matched to a gene. This CDR3 spans 15 amino acids. CDR1 is SGHDN, CDR2 FVKESK, per germline. CDR3 nucleotide sequence: TGTGCCAGCAGCCTCCGGGACAGGGGGTTCGGGGAGCTGTTTTTT. This encodes CASSLRDRGFGELFF.

The chain is built from TRBV5-1 and TRBJ1-1; weak D call: TRBD1 (5 bases). The CDR3 length is 14 residues. Germline CDR1 reads SGHRS; CDR2 reads YFSETQ. V lost 4 bases and J lost 1, with 11 bases in between. CDR3 sequence reads: CASSRQGQNTEAFF. The DNA of the CDR3 is TGCGCCAGCAGCAGGCAGGGTCAGAACACTGAAGCTTTCTTT.

The J gene is TRBJ1-6, the V gene TRBV27; D gene ambiguous. CDR1 is MNHEY and CDR2 is SMNVEV in the germline V gene (reference sequence). Trimming stripped 5 bases from V and 9 bases from J, with 23 bases between. The CDR3 has 17 amino acids. CDR3 sequence: CASSIRTFGLGGSPLHF. CDR3 bases: TGTGCCAGCAGTATAAGGACGTTCGGCCTAGGTGGTTCACCCCTCCACTTT.

The chain combines TRBV7-2 with TRBJ1-3; no firm D call. The CDR3 has 15 amino acids. V lost 5 bases and J 4 bases, leaving 15 bases between the germline ends. Germline V gene data show CDR1 as SGHTA and CDR2 as FQGNSA. The DNA of the CDR3 is TGTGCCAGCAGCCCGATTTCTATGGGGGGAAACACCATATATTTT. Protein product: CASSPISMGGNTIYF.

V gene TRBV10-1 combines with J gene TRBJ2-7; 7 bases are a match to TRBD1. Germline lookup yields CDR1 WNHNN and CDR2 SYGVQD (reference sequence). After removal of 6 bases from V and 2 bases from J, the junction contained 13 bases not matched to a gene. There are 16 residues in the CDR3. The CDR3 here is CASSPDRELYAYEQYF. For the CDR3, the DNA is TGCGCCAGCAGCCCCGACAGGGAACTATACGCCTACGAGCAGTACTTC.

The CDR3 here is CASSSRLGGIQETQYF. The CDR3 nucleotides are TGCGCCAGCAGTTCAAGACTTGGGGGTATACAAGAGACCCAGTACTTC. The chain combines TRBV5-1 with TRBJ2-5, with D possibly being TRBD1 or TRBD2 (5 bases each). Per germline, CDR1 SGHRS and CDR2 YFSETQ. The CDR3 runs to 16 residues. V was clipped by 5 bases and J by 2 bases, with 19 bases between them. Supplemented by reference TRBV5-1 and TRBJ2-5, the full variable domain reads KAGVTQTPRYLIKTRGQQVTLSCSPISGHRSVSWYQQTPGQGLQFLFEYFSETQRNKGNFPGRFSGRQFSNSRSEMNVSTLELGDSALYLCASSSRLGGIQETQYFGPGTRLLVL.

This chain uses TRBV6-6 with TRBJ1-3; D unresolved. CDR1 is MNHNY and CDR2 is SVGAGI in the germline V gene (reference sequence). Between the trimmed V and J ends, which lost 6 bases and 0 bases, there was a span of 15 bases. The CDR3 runs to 16 residues. CDR3 protein: CASSRLQSNSGNTIYF. The CDR3 nucleotides read TGTGCCAGCAGCCGACTACAGAGTAACTCTGGAAACACCATATATTTT.

The V and J genes are TRBV5-1 and TRBJ1-2, with D unclear. CDR3 length: 13 residues. The V end was cut by 0 bases, the J end by 8 bases, with 11 bases between. Per the germline V gene, CDR1 is SGHRS and CDR2 is YFSETQ. CDR3 sequence (DNA): TGCGCCAGCAGCTTGGCGACACAGATCGGCTACACCTTC. It is translated as CASSLATQIGYTF.

This clone was seen more than once but under ten times. The chain couples TRBV15 to TRBJ1-5, with a weak D call TRBD1 (5 bases). The V and J ends lost 2 bases and 6 bases respectively, with 5 bases between them. Germline CDR1 is LNHNV and CDR2 is YYDKDF (reference sequence). This CDR3 comprises 12 residues. CDR3 bases: TGTGCCACCAGCAGACAGGGTCAGCCCCAGCATTTT. Protein: CATSRQGQPQHF. Filled out from reference TRBV15 and TRBJ1-5, the complete variable domain reads DAMVIQNPRYQVTQFGKPVTLSCSQTLNHNVMYWYQQKSSQAPKLLFHYYDKDFNNEADTPDNFQSRRPNTSFCFLDIRSPGLGDTAMYLCATSRQGQPQHFGDGTRLSIL.

The chain couples TRBV19 to TRBJ2-2; 7 bases map to TRBD1. V was clipped by 3 bases and J by 1 base; unmatched bases: 8. CDR3 length: 17 residues. Germline lookup yields CDR1 LNHDA and CDR2 SQIVND (reference sequence). The CDR3 sequence: CASSIGTGALNTGELFF. As DNA, the CDR3 is TGTGCCAGTAGTATCGGAACAGGGGCTTTGAACACCGGGGAGCTGTTTTTT.

V is TRBV5-1 and J is TRBJ1-1, with 11 bases lining up with TRBD1. CDR1 SGHRS and CDR2 YFSETQ come from the germline V gene. CDR3 size: 16 residues. The V segment lost 4 bases and the J segment 1 base; nucleotides outside the gene matches: 6. In nucleotides, the CDR3 is TGCGCCAGCAGCCTGCGGACAGGGGGCAGGAACACTGAAGCTTTCTTT. Translated, it gives CASSLRTGGRNTEAFF. The complete variable domain, with remaining parts taken from reference TRBV5-1 and TRBJ1-1, reads KAGVTQTPRYLIKTRGQQVTLSCSPISGHRSVSWYQQTPGQGLQFLFEYFSETQRNKGNFPGRFSGRQFSNSRSEMNVSTLELGDSALYLCASSLRTGGRNTEAFFGQGTRLTVV.

The rearrangement joins TRBV19 to TRBJ1-5, with unresolved D. The CDR3 runs 14 residues. Trimming removed 8 bases at V and 2 bases at J, with 13 bases between. Germline lookup yields CDR1 LNHDA and CDR2 SQIVND (reference sequence). The CDR3 DNA reads TGTGCCAGTTGGTCCCCCGGTGGCAATCAGCCCCAGCATTTT. Translating it yields CASWSPGGNQPQHF.

The chain recombines TRBV6-6 with TRBJ1-1; D is possibly TRBD1 (5 bases). Germline assignment: CDR1 MNHNY and CDR2 SVGAGI (reference sequence). This CDR3 has 17 amino acids. V was pared by 5 bases and J by 4 bases, with 23 bases between. The CDR3 DNA reads as TGTGCCAGCAGTCTAACCGGGACTCCTTCAAGGAGCACTGAAGCTTTCTTT. Protein sequence: CASSLTGTPSRSTEAFF.

CDR3 region: CASSQRGHFDSPLHF. CDR3 DNA: TGTGCCAGCTCACAGAGGGGACACTTCGATTCACCCCTCCACTTT. The chain links TRBV18 to TRBJ1-6, with D possibly being TRBD1 (6 bases). The length of the CDR3 is 15 residues. CDR1 and CDR2 (germline): KGHSH, LQKENI. V lost 4 bases, J lost 8 bases, and 15 bases lay in between. The whole variable domain, remainder taken from reference TRBV18 and TRBJ1-6, is NAGVMQNPRHLVRRRGQEARLRCSPMKGHSHVYWYRQLPEEGLKFMVYLQKENIIDESGMPKERFSAEFPKEGPSILRIQQVVRGDSAAYFCASSQRGHFDSPLHFGNGTRLTVT.

The chain has TRBV7-6 and TRBJ2-1; 10 bases align to TRBD2. The CDR3 runs to 18 residues. CDR1 and CDR2 (germline): SGHVS, FNYEAQ. J was trimmed by 7 bases and V by 4 bases; bases with no gene match: 16. This chain's CDR3 is CASSSLLPGLAGVNEQFF. Here the CDR3 DNA reads TGTGCCAGCAGCTCTTTATTACCGGGCCTAGCGGGGGTAAATGAGCAGTTCTTC.

The J gene is TRBJ2-3, the V gene TRBV28, with 9 bases lining up with TRBD2. The CDR3 is made up of 18 amino acids. After removal of 5 bases from V and 0 bases from J, the junction contained 12 bases not matched to a gene. The V gene's germline CDR1 is MDHEN and CDR2 SYDVKM. The CDR3 DNA sequence: TGTGCCAGCAGTACCTTCCATAGCGGGGGCCGTAGCACAGATACGCAGTATTTT. Translated, it gives CASSTFHSGGRSTDTQYF.

The chain is built from TRBV15 and TRBJ1-1; possibly TRBD1 for D (6 bases). Looked up from germline, CDR1 is LNHNV and CDR2 is YYDKDF (reference sequence). The CDR3 consists of 18 residues. With 0 bases removed from V and 2 bases from J, the gap between germline ends came to 19 bases. The CDR3 spells CATSRDYPRQAFNTEAFF. The DNA of the CDR3 is TGTGCCACCAGCAGAGATTATCCCCGACAGGCGTTCAACACTGAAGCTTTCTTT.

V gene TRBV29-1 combines with J gene TRBJ2-7; 8 nucleotides agree with TRBD2. Germline CDR1 is SQVTM and CDR2 is ANQGSEA. This CDR3 region has 13 residues. After removal of 6 bases from V and 6 bases from J, the junction contained 10 bases not matched to a gene. The CDR3 sequence is CSVWASGSFEQYF. DNA of the CDR3: TGCAGCGTCTGGGCTAGCGGGTCGTTCGAGCAGTACTTC.

V gene TRBV18 combines with J gene TRBJ2-7; D might be TRBD1 (5 bases). CDR1 and CDR2 from the germline V gene are KGHSH and LQKENI. Trimming shortened V by 4 bases and J by 1 base, and 8 bases separated the two germline ends. The CDR3 loop spans 13 amino acids. CDR3 DNA: TGTGCCAGCTCACGAAGACAGTCCTACGAGCAGTACTTC. This gives the protein CASSRRQSYEQYF.

CDR3 sequence (DNA): TGTGCCAGCAGCTTAAATCGTGCGAAGGGCACAGATACGCAGTATTTT. This codes for CASSLNRAKGTDTQYF. V is TRBV7-9 and J is TRBJ2-3; D gene uncertain. The CDR3 extends over 16 amino acids. CDR1 is SEHNR, CDR2 FQNEAQ, per germline (reference sequence). The V and J ends lost 2 bases and 1 base respectively, with 13 bases between them.

This clone was seen a few times. This chain uses TRBV10-3 with TRBJ1-2; TRBD1 aligns across 7 bases. V gave up 5 bases and J gave up 5 bases; unmatched junction bases: 5. Germline CDR1 is ENHRY and CDR2 is SYGVKD. This CDR3 is built from 13 residues. This CDR3 is CAISPGTEYGYTF. The CDR3 nucleotides read TGTGCCATCAGTCCCGGGACAGAATATGGCTACACCTTC.

This sequence joins TRBV20-1 and TRBJ1-1; 7 bases are a match to TRBD1. CDR1 is DFQATT, CDR2 SNEGSKA, per germline (reference sequence). With 3 bases clipped from V and 5 bases from J, the junction kept 6 bases outside the gene matches. This CDR3 comprises 13 residues. CDR3 in DNA: TGCAGTGCTAGTAGGGCAGGGGGGACTGAAGCTTTCTTT. It is translated as CSASRAGGTEAFF.

The genes are TRBV24-1 and TRBJ2-5; 7 bases match TRBD1. Germline trimming cut 6 bases from V and 5 bases from J; bases unmatched to any gene: 2. This CDR3 is built from 12 residues. CDR1 KGHDR and CDR2 SFDVKD come from the germline V gene. This chain's CDR3 is CATSLQGETQYF. In DNA, the CDR3 is TGTGCCACCAGTCTACAGGGGGAGACCCAGTACTTC.